This T cell receptor beta chain is drawn from a study of T cell responses to AZD1222 COVID-19 vaccine (dated by TCRdb to about 2021). With respect to the entire study: Because spike-specific TCR depth and breadth did not differ between the two schedules, AZD1222 recipients who got a second dose at roughly 4 weeks were pooled with those who got a second dose at roughly 12 weeks. TCR sequencing covered fewer than 250 trial participants: 200 to 210 given two doses of AZD1222 and 26 given two doses of MenACWY control vaccine. Trial participants were enrolled by age into subgroups of 18-55, 56-69 and 70-plus years, and 148, 28 and 57 TCR-sequenced participants, respectively, were included in these subgroups. Beyond this particular receptor, the publication reports: Reportedly, close to half of the unique spike-specific TCRs recognized epitopes lying outside the regions that are mutated in the B.1.351 and B.1.1.7 variants. Conclusions about previously exposed vaccinees are limited, since just five or six AZD1222 recipients were seropositive for SARS-CoV-2 at baseline. The vaccine-associated CD4 TCRs covered the entire spike protein, and the dominant responses fell in regions 160-218 and 743-854. Because no day 14 peak-response samples were available, repertoires were characterized only after the peak T cell response. Most participants were white British and females outnumbered males, and the authors suggested that clonal diversity may have been underestimated. In the small 56-69-year group, the increase in depth fell short of significance, most likely because of low power. Spike-specific TCR breadth and depth rose significantly after two AZD1222 doses compared with day 0 and with MenACWY recipients.

The CDR3 regions of human TCRbeta chains were subjected to immunosequencing. The authors' analysis ran thus. Repertoire TCRs were matched against a reference library of SARS-CoV-2-specific TCRs generated with the MIRA antigen-specificity platform. Breadth was defined as the fraction of unique TCRs that were SARS-CoV-2-associated. Depth was defined as the fraction of total T cells that were SARS-CoV-2-associated. Using the MIRA data, each spike-specific TCR was mapped to the spike region that the TCR reacts to and placed in a CD4 or CD8 class. Log10-transformed breadth and depth values were compared by one-way ANOVA with Sidak's multiple comparisons tests. In its TCRdb copy, this immuneACCESS table keeps in-frame sequences only and misses some clones. Where compared with another copy, unresolved V genes explain less than half of these, and the others have no known cause. Clone size and V and J calls were adopted from that table, with D and trimming inferred from the DNA. For this sample there are over 85,000 clones; around 90% appear just once. Of the sample, roughly 7.6% is held by the ten largest clones.

The sample's time point, from its label and the paper: baseline before first vaccination. Vaccinee samples were obtained from the UK trials COV001 and COV002, which included a single-blind randomized controlled phase 2/3 trial of AZD1222 (ChAdOx1 nCoV-19) in healthy adults. For TCRbeta chain sequencing, PBMC samples from trial participants were taken at day 0 and at day 28 after the second dose. CDR1 and CDR2 (LNHDA, SQIVND) derive from the germline V gene (reference sequence). V is reduced by 1 base and J by 6 bases, leaving a spacing of 10 bases between them. Reading from cysteine to phenylalanine, the CDR3 counts 14 amino acids. The only DNA kept is the CDR3, 42 bases in frame from the first base. To note about this clone: Its antigen is not yet known. Base qualities are missing; no much larger clone stands one base away.

This TCR was recovered from an adult in good health. Sequenced here: peripheral blood, sampled on day 0 of AZD1222 vaccination. The chain is assembled from TRBV19 and TRBJ2-1; the D gene cannot be resolved beyond TRBD1 or TRBD2, each matching 5 bases. This receptor carries the CDR3 CASSIGDRRNEQFF. The DNA reads TGTGCCAGTAGTATAGGGGACCGCCGCAATGAGCAGTTCTTC. Extended through the reference TRBV19 and TRBJ2-1 proteins, this CDR3 yields the full variable domain: DGGITQSPKYLFRKEGQNVTLSCEQNLNHDAMYWYRQDPGQGLRLIYYSQIVNDFQKGDIAEGYSVSREKKESFPLTVTSAQKNPTAFYLCASSIGDRRNEQFFGPGTRLTVL.